A single sample gave rise to the 30 T cell receptor beta chains below, sequenced in a study of T cells in severe cutaneous drug reactions (dated by TCRdb to the late 2010s). Sequenced on an Illumina MiSeq. For both bulk and single-cell sequencing, libraries were prepared with the iRepertoire multiplex PCR system using TCR subtype-specific primers. TCRdb reprocessed the raw reads; every CDR3 protein sequence is a single record, and DNA is not supplied. The sample table holds 21,000 or so distinct CDR3 sequences. The ten largest clones capture 7.5% of the sample. Sequencing was performed on donors who were patients with carbamazepine-induced Stevens-Johnson syndrome or toxic epidermal necrolysis (CBZ-SJS/TEN). The sequenced sample consisted of PBMCs. These receptors were collected from a human donor with toxic epidermal necrolysis, a severe cutaneous drug reaction.

The genes are TRBV5-1 and TRBJ2-5. CDR1 is SGHRS, CDR2 YFSETQ, per germline. The CDR3 consists of 14 residues. This CDR3 is CASSPQAVQETQYF. Combining the CDR3 with reference TRBV5-1 and TRBJ2-5 gives the whole variable domain KAGVTQTPRYLIKTRGQQVTLSCSPISGHRSVSWYQQTPGQGLQFLFEYFSETQRNKGNFPGRFSGRQFSNSRSEMNVSTLELGDSALYLCASSPQAVQETQYFGPGTRLLVL.

J is TRBJ2-7 and V is TRBV5-1. CDR1 SGHRS and CDR2 YFSETQ come from the germline V gene. The CDR3 has 12 amino acids. The CDR3 spells CASSWVGYEQYF.

The gene calls are TRBV4-1 and TRBJ1-5. CDR3 size: 15 residues. The germline gives CDR1 MGHRA, CDR2 YSYEKL. The CDR3: CASSPANSRNQPQHF.

The rearrangement uses TRBV24-1 and TRBJ2-1; the D call from TCRdb, TRBD2, cannot be confirmed without DNA. The CDR3 extends over 15 amino acids. Germline V CDR1 and CDR2: KGHDR, SFDVKD. This CDR3 is CATSDLQQGGNEQFF.

V gene TRBV29-1 combines with J gene TRBJ2-5; TCRdb calls TRBD2, which cannot be checked without DNA. The CDR3 consists of 13 residues. Germline CDR1 and CDR2: SQVTM and ANQGSEA. The CDR3 is CSAVAGEQETQYF.

V is TRBV12-3 or TRBV12-4 and J is TRBJ2-3; TCRdb gives TRBD2 as the D gene, but with no DNA this cannot be confirmed. This CDR3 is 15 amino acids long. Here the CDR3 reads CASSTTSAGTDTQYF.

This chain links TRBV27 with TRBJ2-7; the TCRdb call, TRBD1, lacks DNA for checking. Germline V gene data show CDR1 as MNHEY and CDR2 as SMNVEV (reference sequence). CDR3 length equals 13 residues. CDR3 sequence: CASSFAGNYEQYF.

The V and J genes are TRBV4-1 and TRBJ2-2; TCRdb selects TRBD2, and the lack of DNA leaves this call unchecked. This CDR3 has 15 amino acids. Germline CDR1 is MGHRA and CDR2 is YSYEKL. The CDR3 loop reads CASSQDPGDGGELFF.

The V call is TRBV27, the J call TRBJ2-1. CDR1 is MNHEY and CDR2 is SMNVEV in the germline V gene (reference sequence). The CDR3 consists of 13 residues. CDR3 sequence: CASSLSFDNEQFF.

The genes are TRBV2 and TRBJ1-2; the TCRdb D gene call, TRBD1, has no DNA to confirm it. Germline V CDR1 and CDR2: SNHLY, FYNNEI. The CDR3 has 14 amino acids. The CDR3 reads CASRPYTGFYGYTF.

J is TRBJ2-1 and V is TRBV4-2; TCRdb's D call, TRBD2, is unchecked because there is no DNA. Germline values: CDR1 LGHNA, CDR2 YNFKEQ. CDR3 size: 15 residues. The CDR3 here is CASSQARSGSNEQFF.

V gene TRBV20-1 combines with J gene TRBJ2-1; TCRdb indicates TRBD2, and absent DNA this call remains unverified. Germline V CDR1 and CDR2: DFQATT, SNEGSKA (reference sequence). The CDR3 is made up of 14 amino acids. The CDR3 spells CSASESGNYNEQFF.

V usage is TRBV28 and J usage is TRBJ2-7. The CDR3 runs 11 residues. Germline values: CDR1 MDHEN, CDR2 SYDVKM. This chain's CDR3 is CASSLRYEQYF. The variable domain in full, with the rest retrieved from reference TRBV28 and TRBJ2-7, is DVKVTQSSRYLVKRTGEKVFLECVQDMDHENMFWYRQDPGLGLRLIYFSYDVKMKEKGDIPEGYSVSREKKERFSLILESASTNQTSMYLCASSLRYEQYFGPGTRLTVT.

The chain joins TRBV12-3 or TRBV12-4 to TRBJ2-3; TCRdb picks TRBD1, but there is no DNA to check that call. The CDR3 has 14 amino acids. The chain's CDR3 is CASSFAGRADTQYF.

The J gene is TRBJ1-5, the V gene TRBV5-1. CDR1 SGHRS and CDR2 YFSETQ come from the germline V gene. The CDR3 extends over 16 amino acids. The chain's CDR3 is CASSLGGTESNQPQHF.

The V and J genes are TRBV3-1 and TRBJ2-1; TCRdb outputs TRBD2, but without DNA this stays unchecked. This CDR3 contains 15 residues. Germline CDR1 LGHDT, CDR2 YNNKEL (reference sequence). The CDR3 reads CASRPSGRDYNEQFF.

The rearrangement uses TRBV7-9 and TRBJ1-2; TCRdb calls TRBD1, which cannot be checked without DNA. The germline V gene encodes CDR1 SEHNR and CDR2 FQNEAQ (reference sequence). The CDR3 is made up of 14 amino acids. CDR3 sequence reads: CASSLRGGSYGYTF.

The rearrangement joins TRBV20-1 to TRBJ1-6. The CDR3 length is 13 residues. Germline CDR1 is DFQATT and CDR2 is SNEGSKA (reference sequence). The CDR3 here is CSAPPERGSPLHF.

V and J are TRBV27 and TRBJ2-1. Per the germline V gene, CDR1 is MNHEY and CDR2 is SMNVEV (reference sequence). This CDR3 region has 19 residues. The CDR3 sequence is CASSLSSRQAVEVYNEQFF.

The J gene is TRBJ2-7, the V gene TRBV20-1; the D call of TRBD2 rests on TCRdb alone, since no DNA is present to check it. The CDR3 sequence is 17 residues long. CDR1 and CDR2 (germline): DFQATT, SNEGSKA (reference sequence). The CDR3 spells CSAPGGLAGGFPYEQYF.

V gene TRBV10-1 combines with J gene TRBJ2-3; TCRdb's assignment of TRBD2 cannot be checked, as there is no DNA. This CDR3 has 15 amino acids. From germline, CDR1 is WNHNN and CDR2 SYGVQD (reference sequence). The CDR3 loop is CASSAYSAATDTQYF.

The CDR3: CASSQVTSGDQETQYF. The V gene is TRBV14, the J gene TRBJ2-5; as DNA is missing, the TRBD2 call by TCRdb cannot be tested. The CDR3 is made up of 16 amino acids. In germline, CDR1 is SGHDN, CDR2 FVKESK.

V gene TRBV28 combines with J gene TRBJ1-3; the D gene TCRdb calls, TRBD1, cannot be checked with no DNA. CDR1 and CDR2 (germline): MDHEN, SYDVKM. The CDR3 is 17 amino acids. CDR3 protein: CASSPVDRGPSGNTIYF.

The genes are TRBV20-1 and TRBJ2-5; TCRdb proposes TRBD2, but this gene call is untestable without DNA. The CDR3 contains 16 residues. The V gene's germline CDR1 is DFQATT and CDR2 SNEGSKA (reference sequence). This CDR3 is CSARTSGRGNAETQYF.

This chain connects TRBV7-9 to TRBJ2-2. This CDR3 contains 14 residues. CDR1 is SEHNR and CDR2 is FQNEAQ in the germline V gene (reference sequence). The CDR3: CASSSRTVAGELFF.

The chain recombines TRBV6-2 or TRBV6-3 with TRBJ2-2; the TRBD2 assignment by TCRdb is unverifiable without DNA. Germline-derived CDR1 and CDR2 are MNHEY and SVGEGT. The CDR3 has 16 amino acids. CDR3 amino acids: CASSTTSIFTSGELFF.

The chain joins TRBV4-3 to TRBJ1-2; TCRdb lists TRBD1, though no DNA is available to test this call. Germline V CDR1 and CDR2: LGHNA, YSLEER. This CDR3 spans 16 amino acids. The CDR3 sequence: CASSQDLRPGETLYTF.

V and J are TRBV27 and TRBJ2-5; TCRdb selects TRBD1, and the lack of DNA leaves this call unchecked. Germline loops: CDR1 MNHEY, CDR2 SMNVEV (reference sequence). This CDR3 contains 14 residues. The CDR3 spells CASSFSAAGFAQYF.

This chain uses TRBV28 with TRBJ1-5; TCRdb's D gene call, TRBD1, goes unchecked for lack of DNA. This CDR3 region has 12 residues. Per the germline V gene, CDR1 is MDHEN and CDR2 is SYDVKM. The CDR3 loop reads CASRQGTQPQHF.

This clonotype shows up as medium-sized by frequency. This chain connects TRBV6-6 to TRBJ2-5. CDR3 length equals 11 residues. Germline CDR1 reads MNHNY; CDR2 reads SVGAGI (reference sequence). The CDR3 protein is CASGTAETQYF.